These 17 T cell receptor beta chains were sequenced from one sample in a study of OX40 agonist ivuxolimab in advanced cancers. Measured with immunoSEQ multiplex PCR; TCRdb has only the in-frame clones, and not every one. The sample yields tens of thousands of clones, approximately 85% seen once. The specimen comprised CD4+ or CD8+ T cells sorted from blood, sampled in a trial of the OX40 agonist ivuxolimab. The source is an adult with an advanced solid tumor such as melanoma, head and neck, liver or kidney cancer.

This chain links TRBV19 with TRBJ2-7; 12 bases agree with TRBD2. Trimming took 5 bases from V and 4 from J; bases not matched to a gene: 9. Germline CDR1 is LNHDA and CDR2 is SQIVND (reference sequence). CDR3 length equals 16 residues. This chain's CDR3 is CASSAGLAGILYEQYF. DNA of the CDR3: TGTGCCAGTAGTGCCGGACTAGCGGGGATATTATACGAGCAGTACTTC.

This chain uses TRBV5-4 with TRBJ2-5; D perhaps matches TRBD1 (6 bases). Per germline, CDR1 SGHNT and CDR2 YYREEE (reference sequence). V was trimmed by 3 bases and J by 6 bases, leaving 12 bases between them. The length of the CDR3 is 13 residues. CDR3 sequence (DNA): TGTGCCAGCAGCTCAACAGGGTCGCAGACCCAGTACTTC. Translated, it gives CASSSTGSQTQYF.

On this clone: One junction end disagrees with the germline gene, perhaps due to a read error. This chain connects TRBV4-1 to TRBJ2-1; TRBD2 is a possible D gene (5 bases). Germline V gene lookup returns CDR1 MGHRA and CDR2 YSYEKL. The CDR3 contains 16 residues. The CDR3 coding sequence is TGCGCCAGCAGCCAAGATCCTCGGGGTTCCTTCAATGAGCAGTTCTTC. Protein sequence: CASSQDPRGSFNEQFF.

The chain links TRBV6-4 to TRBJ2-1; D perhaps matches TRBD1 (6 bases). The CDR3 has 15 amino acids. Trimming cost V 6 bases and J 1 base, with 13 bases left between them. Germline values: CDR1 MRHNA, CDR2 SNTAGT. The CDR3 DNA is TGTGCCAGCAGCGTGGGGGCCGTATCCTACAATGAGCAGTTCTTC. Encoded protein: CASSVGAVSYNEQFF.

The DNA of the CDR3 is TGCGCCAGCAGCTTAGGACAGGGAGGGTCCTACGAGCAGTACTTC. Its translation is CASSLGQGGSYEQYF. J is TRBJ2-7 and V is TRBV5-1, with a tentative D call TRBD1 (8 bases). V shed 2 bases and J shed 1 base, with 13 bases lying between them. Germline V gene lookup returns CDR1 SGHRS and CDR2 YFSETQ. The CDR3 extends over 15 amino acids.

The CDR3: CAWRKGGYTF. CDR3 coding DNA: TGTGCCTGGAGGAAGGGAGGCTACACCTTC. V gene TRBV30 combines with J gene TRBJ1-2; D is ambiguous. The CDR3 is 10 amino acids. CDR1 is GTSNPN and CDR2 is SVGIG in the germline V gene (reference sequence). The V end lost 3 bases, the J end lost 8 bases, and 7 bases lay between the germline ends.

The rearrangement uses TRBV30 and TRBJ1-2; 7 positions agree with TRBD1. Germline V lookup: CDR1 GTSNPN, CDR2 SVGIG (reference sequence). The J segment lost 5 bases and the V segment lost 3 bases, leaving 3 bases of the junction unmatched. The CDR3 is 12 residues long. CDR3 residues: CAWSLQGYGYTF. The CDR3 nucleotides read TGTGCCTGGAGCTTACAGGGGTATGGCTACACCTTC. The full variable domain, with the rest looked up from reference TRBV30 and TRBJ1-2, is SQTIHQWPATLVQPVGSPLSLECTVEGTSNPNLYWYRQAAGRGLQLLFYSVGIGQISSEVPQNLSASRPQDRQFILSSKKLLLSDSGFYLCAWSLQGYGYTFGSGTRLTVV.

V and J are TRBV27 and TRBJ2-3, with D perhaps assigned TRBD1 or TRBD2 (6 bases each). This CDR3 spans 16 amino acids. Germline V gene sequence: CDR1 MNHEY, CDR2 SMNVEV (reference sequence). V was clipped by 0 bases and J by 1 base, with 11 bases between them. This chain's CDR3 is CASSLSGGIGTDTQYF. The CDR3 DNA follows: TGTGCCAGCAGTTTATCAGGGGGGATCGGCACAGATACGCAGTATTTT.

The chain couples TRBV7-9 to TRBJ2-4; no clear D. In germline, CDR1 is SEHNR, CDR2 FQNEAQ (reference sequence). This CDR3 has 15 residues. V gave up 5 bases and J gave up 1 base, with 12 bases separating them. The CDR3 spells CASSPGRIAKNIQYF. The CDR3 coding sequence is TGTGCCAGCAGCCCAGGCAGAATCGCCAAAAACATTCAGTACTTC.

This chain links TRBV9 with TRBJ1-3; no reliable D call. V gave up 3 bases and J gave up 8 bases, with 6 bases separating them. Germline CDR1 is SGDLS and CDR2 is YYNGEE. The CDR3 has 11 amino acids. CDR3 bases: TGTGCCAGCAGCGGCGTAGACACCATATATTTT. This translates into CASSGVDTIYF.

The chain employs TRBV5-1 and TRBJ1-2; no reliable D call. V was clipped by 5 bases and J by 6 bases, with 14 bases between them. Germline CDR1 reads SGHRS; CDR2 reads YFSETQ. The CDR3 is 13 amino acids. CDR3 protein: CASRSRLEDGYTF. The DNA for the CDR3 is TGCGCCAGCAGGAGCAGACTCGAGGATGGCTACACCTTC.

The rearrangement joins TRBV27 to TRBJ1-1; 7 bases map to TRBD1. CDR3 length equals 15 residues. CDR1 and CDR2 (germline): MNHEY, SMNVEV (reference sequence). J gave up 0 bases and V 3 bases, and 4 bases lay outside the gene matches. CDR3 sequence reads: CASSFAGGVNTEAFF. The CDR3 DNA follows: TGTGCCAGCAGTTTCGCAGGGGGAGTGAACACTGAAGCTTTCTTT.

The sample holds one count of this clone. The chain combines TRBV7-8 with TRBJ1-6; D is undetermined. CDR3 size: 15 residues. V was clipped by 1 base and J by 4 bases, with 8 bases between them. Germline CDR1 is SGHVS and CDR2 is FQNEAQ. CDR3 sequence: CASSLDLAYNSPLHF. The CDR3 coding sequence is TGTGCCAGCAGCTTAGACCTCGCTTATAATTCACCCCTCCACTTT.

This chain joins TRBV7-9 and TRBJ1-6; 7 nucleotides line up with TRBD1. Germline-derived CDR1 and CDR2 are SEHNR and FQNEAQ (reference sequence). CDR3 length: 16 residues. J gave up 5 bases and V 1 base, and 5 bases lay outside the gene matches. This CDR3 reads CASSLVTGRHNSPLHF. The CDR3 bases are TGTGCCAGCAGCTTAGTGACAGGGAGACATAATTCACCCCTCCACTTT.

This clone was seen once. DNA for the CDR3: TGTGCCAGCAGCTTAACAGCCGACAATGAGCAGTTCTTC. This sequence encodes CASSLTADNEQFF. This chain joins TRBV7-3 and TRBJ2-1; D not certain. The V end lost 0 bases, the J end lost 5 bases, and 5 bases lay between the germline ends. Per germline, CDR1 SGHTA and CDR2 FQGTGA. The CDR3 sequence is 13 residues long.

This chain connects TRBV27 to TRBJ1-5; 9 nucleotides match TRBD1. Germline V lookup: CDR1 MNHEY, CDR2 SMNVEV (reference sequence). The CDR3 runs 16 residues. The ends lost 4 bases at V and 1 base at J; junction bases unmatched: 5. The CDR3 region is CASSSSTGGSNQPQHF. The CDR3 DNA reads as TGTGCCAGCAGTTCGTCGACAGGGGGGAGCAATCAGCCCCAGCATTTT.

This clone was seen only once. The rearrangement uses TRBV6-5 and TRBJ2-7, with 7 bases identical to TRBD1. This CDR3 is 14 amino acids long. Losses at the gene ends were 5 bases for V and 4 bases for J; bases not matched to a gene: 8. Germline lookup yields CDR1 MNHEY and CDR2 SVGAGI. The CDR3 is CASSLGQVSYEQYF. CDR3 sequence (DNA): TGTGCCAGCAGTCTTGGACAGGTTTCTTACGAGCAGTACTTC.